This TCR beta chain stems from a study of a mutant IDH1 vaccine in newly diagnosed glioma (dated by TCRdb to the early 2020s). General notes on the study: Eight vaccinations were administered to patients in weeks 1, 3, 5, 7, 11, 15, 19 and 23, corresponding to visits V03 through V10. In the chemotherapy-containing groups, vaccination started alongside temozolomide cycles, whereas in patients who had radiotherapy alone it started 4-6 weeks after radiotherapy. The 32 treated patients were around 62% male and about 38% female, with a mean age of approximately 40 years. Prior to enrollment, standard therapy consisting of radiotherapy alone, temozolomide alone, or radiochemotherapy with temozolomide had been administered to patients, with the combination being received by most patients. Peripheral blood was drawn at six visits: V03 (baseline), V05, V07, V10, V12 and V13. For exploratory analyses, under 30 treated patients had longitudinal TCRB deep sequencing done wherever samples were available. General study outcomes and caveats: Immune responses induced by the vaccine were seen in approximately 92% of patients across multiple MHC alleles. No apparent relationship was observed between pseudoprogression and alterations in the top peripheral T cell clonotypes detected by TCRB sequencing. Selection of PBMC samples for TCRB deep sequencing was based on availability. The authors noted that analyses of patient blood samples could not be reproduced because of sample limitations.

Libraries were built with the immunoSEQ multiplex PCR assay. Rearranged TCR beta chain sequences were amplified using the hsTCRB Kit according to the manufacturer's protocol. TCRB libraries were sequenced on an Illumina MiSeq. The source study handled its data this way. Demultiplexing, trimming and gene mapping were performed with the kit vendor's proprietary platform. In its TCRdb copy, this immuneACCESS table keeps in-frame sequences only and misses some clones. Where compared with another copy, unresolved V genes explain less than half of these, and the others have no known cause. V and J calls and clone size are copied from that table; D and trimming were computed from the DNA. Across this sample there are some 130,000 clones, with around 77% seen only once. 5% to 7% of the sample is held by the ten biggest clonotypes. Sequences MGHRA (CDR1) and YSYEKL (CDR2) are obtained from the germline V gene. The V end gives up 0 bases and the J end 4 bases, leaving 4 bases in the junction not matched to a gene. The CDR3, cysteine through phenylalanine, is 15 amino acids long. Solely the CDR3 DNA is kept, with 45 bases framed from the first base.

This clone has a handful of counts. Its specific antigen is unknown. No base qualities exist here, and no much larger clone lies one base off it. Per the publication, the time point label means: week 11, during vaccination. Every vaccine dose consisted of 300 ug of a 20-mer mutant IDH1 peptide in Montanide, administered subcutaneously together with topical imiquimod. The donors had newly diagnosed IDH1-mutant astrocytomas of WHO grade 3 or 4 that showed loss of nuclear ATRX. The samples were drawn from NOA16, a multicentre, single-arm, open-label phase I trial in Germany that tested a mutant IDH1 peptide vaccine in humans for the first time. Genomic DNA for TCRB sequencing was extracted from EDTA blood using the DNeasy Blood and Tissue Kit.

The chain was built from TRBV4-1 and TRBJ1-2, with 8 central nucleotides matching TRBD1. The clonotype comes from a middle-aged man with glioma. The sequencing used PBMCs, collected from a glioma patient whose treatment included an IDH1 peptide vaccine. The CDR3 reads as follows: CASSQDPGTGYGYTF. The nucleotide sequence is TGCGCCAGCAGCCAAGACCCAGGGACAGGCTATGGCTACACCTTC.